This TCR beta chain appears in the sequencing data of a study of blood T cell repertoires in COVID-19. Study context: From T cells, B-cell-depleted T cells, or PBMCs came the material, which was cDNA or gDNA.

By share, this clone ranks as medium-sized. Trimming at V came to 2 bases and at J to 5 bases, leaving 6 bases not matched to a gene. The CDR3 has 14 amino acids. Germline V gives CDR1 SGHNT, CDR2 YYREEE (reference sequence). Per the authors' pipeline: By means of reference gene primer amplification, nucleated cell counts were estimated. Sequencing used immunoSEQ multiplex PCR; TCRdb keeps in-frame clones, though not all of them. D and trimming come from the DNA, and the V and J calls and clone size come from that table. Of about 70,000 clones in the sample, about 70% were seen once. The specimen was peripheral blood. The chain uses TRBV5-4 and TRBJ1-2, with 7 bases identical to TRBD1. The receptor was derived from a woman in her seventies with acute or convalescent COVID-19. The CDR3 here is CASSLEGQTYGYTF. Written as DNA, the CDR3 is TGTGCCAGCAGCTTAGAGGGACAGACTTATGGCTACACCTTC.